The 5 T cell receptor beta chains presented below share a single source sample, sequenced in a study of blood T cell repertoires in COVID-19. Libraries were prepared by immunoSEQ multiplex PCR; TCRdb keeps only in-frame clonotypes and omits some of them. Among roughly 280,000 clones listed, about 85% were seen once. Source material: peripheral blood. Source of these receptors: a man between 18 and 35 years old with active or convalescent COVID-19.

DNA for the CDR3: TGTGCCAGCAGCGTGGCCGGGGGGATGAACACTGAAGCTTTCTTT. It codes for CASSVAGGMNTEAFF. The rearrangement joins TRBV9 to TRBJ1-1; D may be TRBD1 (5 bases). The ends were cut back, 2 bases at V and 0 bases at J, with 11 bases in the middle. This CDR3 spans 15 amino acids. Germline assignment: CDR1 SGDLS and CDR2 YYNGEE.

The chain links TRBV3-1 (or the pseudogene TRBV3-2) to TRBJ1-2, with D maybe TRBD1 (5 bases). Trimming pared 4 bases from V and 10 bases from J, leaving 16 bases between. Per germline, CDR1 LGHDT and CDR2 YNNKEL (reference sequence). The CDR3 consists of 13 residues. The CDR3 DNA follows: TGTGCCAGCAGCCCTCGACAGAGTGCGGTCTACACCTTC. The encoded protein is CASSPRQSAVYTF.

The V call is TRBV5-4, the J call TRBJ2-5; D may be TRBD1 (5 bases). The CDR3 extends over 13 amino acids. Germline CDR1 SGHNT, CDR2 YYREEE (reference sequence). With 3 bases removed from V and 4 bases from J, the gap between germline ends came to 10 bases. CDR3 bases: TGTGCCAGCAGCTATAGGGGATCAGAGACCCAGTACTTC. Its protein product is CASSYRGSETQYF. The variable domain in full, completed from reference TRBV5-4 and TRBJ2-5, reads ETGVTQSPTHLIKTRGQQVTLRCSSQSGHNTVSWYQQALGQGPQFIFQYYREEENGRGNFPPRFSGLQFPNYSSELNVNALELDDSALYLCASSYRGSETQYFGPGTRLLVL.

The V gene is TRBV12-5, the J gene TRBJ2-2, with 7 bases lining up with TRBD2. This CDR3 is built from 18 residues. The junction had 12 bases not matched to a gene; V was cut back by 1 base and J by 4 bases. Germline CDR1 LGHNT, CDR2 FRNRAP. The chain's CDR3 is CASGLAPLWGEGTGELFF. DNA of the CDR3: TGTGCTAGTGGTTTGGCACCCCTTTGGGGGGAGGGCACCGGGGAGCTGTTTTTT.

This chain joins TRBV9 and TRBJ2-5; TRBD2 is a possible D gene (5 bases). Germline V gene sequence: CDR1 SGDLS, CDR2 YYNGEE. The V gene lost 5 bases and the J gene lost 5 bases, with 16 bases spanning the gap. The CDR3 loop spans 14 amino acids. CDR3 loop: CASSSGFLGETQYF. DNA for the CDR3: TGTGCCAGCAGTTCGGGGTTCTTGGGCGAGACCCAGTACTTC. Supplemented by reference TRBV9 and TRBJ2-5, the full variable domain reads DSGVTQTPKHLITATGQRVTLRCSPRSGDLSVYWYQQSLDQGLQFLIQYYNGEERAKGNILERFSAQQFPDLHSELNLSSLELGDSALYFCASSSGFLGETQYFGPGTRLLVL.